The clone carrying this T cell receptor (beta chain) showed up many times. Antigen: not known. The CDR3 contains 14 residues. V lost 4 bases, J lost 8 bases, and 6 bases stayed unmatched. Germline CDR1 is SGHRS and CDR2 is YFSETQ. Sample time point: sample taken at primary tumor resection. Tumor, nontumor lung or frozen PBMC supplied whole RNA that was sequenced unsorted. This sample is part of a study of spatial heterogeneity in lung cancer. Study-wide results and limits: In tumors, expanded intratumoral alpha and beta TCR counts tracked mutation counts.

Each molecule of TCR cDNA was tagged with one unique molecular identifier. Each CDR3 protein gets one entry after TCRdb re-called the 5' RACE reads with MiXCR. The table lists fewer than 11,000 distinct CDR3 sequences, around 12% of them singletons. J is TRBJ2-2 and V is TRBV5-1, with 9 nucleotides matching TRBD1. Here the sequenced sample was lung tumor tissue, taken at surgery. The clonotype comes from a male donor with early-stage non-small cell lung cancer. CDR3 nucleotides: TGCGCCAGCAGCGGGGGACAGGGAACTGGGGAGCTGTTTTTT. Encoded protein: CASSGGQGTGELFF.